The clone carrying this TCR beta chain was recorded only once. Its specificity is not known. The CDR3 covers 13 residues. Germline CDR1 is SQVTM and CDR2 is ANQGSEA. V was shortened by 0 bases and J by 12 bases, with 18 bases between the two germline ends. The data belong to a study of T cell repertoires in cytomegalovirus infection. Broader study findings: Pooled public TCR beta family frequency picked out CMV carriers with the relevant HLA. HLA-C-restricted CMV clonotypes gave the most frequent clonotype in two of eight donors.

From the reads, TCRdb called clonotypes with MiXCR, one entry per CDR3 protein. The sample holds roughly 760,000 distinct CDR3 sequences, 35% seen once. The gene calls are TRBV29-1 and TRBJ2-7; D possibly corresponds to TRBD1 (6 bases). The sample taken for sequencing was PBMCs. This receptor was identified in a human donor in good health (CMV status not recorded). Some clones in this sample may be carry-over from other donors' samples. CDR3 residues: CSVEDPRTAPRYF. In DNA, the CDR3 is TGCAGCGTTGAAGATCCCCGGACAGCCCCGCGGTACTTC.